This entry lists 12 T cell receptor beta chains sequenced from one sample in a study of blood T cell repertoires in COVID-19. The method was immunoSEQ multiplex PCR; TCRdb's version includes in-frame clones alone and lacks a portion of them. The table includes roughly 200,000 clones, around nine tenths detected once. The sample consisted of peripheral blood. These receptor sequences come from a man aged 40-55 years with active or convalescent COVID-19.

The chain employs TRBV30 and TRBJ1-1; 7 bases line up with TRBD1. The CDR3 spans 12 residues. The V gene's germline CDR1 is GTSNPN and CDR2 SVGIG (reference sequence). J was trimmed by 6 bases and V by 6 bases; bases with no gene match: 7. Here the CDR3 reads CACSQGPSEAFF. CDR3 DNA: TGTGCCTGTTCACAGGGGCCGTCTGAAGCTTTCTTT. The variable domain in full, with the rest retrieved from reference TRBV30 and TRBJ1-1, is SQTIHQWPATLVQPVGSPLSLECTVEGTSNPNLYWYRQAAGRGLQLLFYSVGIGQISSEVPQNLSASRPQDRQFILSSKKLLLSDSGFYLCACSQGPSEAFFGQGTRLTVV.

The CDR3 reads CASSLRQGAYEQYF. The CDR3 region has the DNA TGTGCCAGCAGCTTGCGACAGGGAGCCTACGAGCAGTACTTC. The chain carries TRBV7-8 and TRBJ2-7, with 7 bases aligning to TRBD1. The CDR3 has 14 amino acids. Germline V gene sequence: CDR1 SGHVS, CDR2 FQNEAQ. The V gene end was trimmed by 3 bases and the J gene end by 2 bases; junction bases not matched to a gene: 4.

The rearrangement joins TRBV5-4 to TRBJ1-3; 9 positions agree with TRBD1. The CDR3 sequence is 15 residues long. Trimming removed 0 bases from V and 7 bases from J; junction bases left unmatched: 5. Germline V gene data show CDR1 as SGHNT and CDR2 as YYREEE (reference sequence). In nucleotides, the CDR3 is TGTGCCAGCAGCTTGGTGGGACAGGGTGGCAACACCATATATTTT. It encodes CASSLVGQGGNTIYF.

CDR3 sequence: CASSEELGGNYGYTF. For the CDR3, the DNA is TGTGCCAGCAGTGAAGAGTTGGGGGGTAACTATGGCTACACCTTC. V usage is TRBV6-1 and J usage is TRBJ1-2; TRBD1 might be the D (5 bases). This CDR3 has 15 residues. CDR1 MNHNS and CDR2 SASEGT come from the germline V gene. The V end lost 1 base, the J end lost 1 base, and 10 bases lay between the germline ends.

V and J are TRBV11-1 and TRBJ1-1; D is undetermined. In germline, CDR1 is SGHAT, CDR2 FQDESV (reference sequence). This CDR3 region has 13 residues. Trimming took off 2 bases at V and 3 bases at J, with 7 bases between the two ends. In nucleotides, the CDR3 is TGTGCCAGCAGCTTACCGGGATACACTGAAGCTTTCTTT. It translates to CASSLPGYTEAFF.

The genes are TRBV6-5 and TRBJ1-5; D gene unclear. This CDR3 has 13 residues. Germline V gene data show CDR1 as MNHEY and CDR2 as SVGAGI. The germline V and J ends were trimmed by 2 bases and 3 bases, with 5 bases remaining between them. CDR3 loop: CASSYRHNQPQHF. DNA for the CDR3: TGTGCCAGCAGTTACCGACACAATCAGCCCCAGCATTTT.

This chain connects TRBV7-9 to TRBJ2-7; 8 bases match TRBD1. This CDR3 comprises 15 residues. In germline, CDR1 is SEHNR, CDR2 FQNEAQ (reference sequence). Trimming took 4 bases from V and 4 from J; bases not matched to a gene: 9. The chain's CDR3 is CASSSGNRGTYEQYF. CDR3 DNA: TGTGCCAGCAGCTCCGGCAACAGGGGGACATACGAGCAGTACTTC. The full variable domain, completed using reference TRBV7-9 and TRBJ2-7, is DTGVSQNPRHKITKRGQNVTFRCDPISEHNRLYWYRQTLGQGPEFLTYFQNEAQLEKSRLLSDRFSAERPKGSFSTLEIQRTEQGDSAMYLCASSSGNRGTYEQYFGPGTRLTVT.

The chain recombines TRBV2 with TRBJ1-6; D might be TRBD1 (6 bases). The CDR3 contains 14 residues. Trimming removed 4 bases at V and 4 bases at J, with 8 bases between. CDR1 and CDR2 from the germline V gene are SNHLY and FYNNEI. The CDR3 loop is CASSVTGYNSPLHF. The CDR3 DNA reads TGTGCCAGCAGTGTGACAGGTTATAATTCACCCCTCCACTTT.

The chain uses TRBV2 and TRBJ2-1; TRBD1 aligns across 8 bases. Germline V CDR1 and CDR2: SNHLY, FYNNEI. The CDR3 consists of 16 residues. The V segment lost 5 bases and the J segment 0 bases; nucleotides outside the gene matches: 6. CDR3 sequence: CASSIQGAGSYNEQFF. CDR3 sequence (DNA): TGTGCCAGCAGTATCCAGGGGGCAGGCTCCTACAATGAGCAGTTCTTC. The complete variable domain, with remaining parts taken from reference TRBV2 and TRBJ2-1, reads EPEVTQTPSHQVTQMGQEVILRCVPISNHLYFYWYRQILGQKVEFLVSFYNNEISEKSEIFDDQFSVERPDGSNFTLKIRSTKLEDSAMYFCASSIQGAGSYNEQFFGPGTRLTVL.

The rearrangement uses TRBV2 and TRBJ1-5, with TRBD1 identical over 7 bases. The CDR3 totals 15 residues. From germline, CDR1 is SNHLY and CDR2 FYNNEI. Trimming at V came to 4 bases and at J to 2 bases, leaving 5 bases not matched to a gene. For the CDR3, the DNA is TGTGCCAGCAGTGCCAGCACAGGGGGCAATCAGCCCCAGCATTTT. It specifies CASSASTGGNQPQHF.

The V call is TRBV4-1, the J call TRBJ1-1; 7 bases agree with TRBD1. Germline V gene lookup returns CDR1 MGHRA and CDR2 YSYEKL. Germline trimming cut 1 base from V and 7 bases from J; bases unmatched to any gene: 12. The CDR3 contains 16 residues. CDR3 loop: CASSQGATGTVLEAFF. In DNA form, the CDR3 reads TGCGCCAGCAGCCAAGGGGCCACCGGGACAGTACTTGAAGCTTTCTTT.

This chain joins TRBV19 and TRBJ1-5, with 8 bases that match TRBD1. J lost 3 bases, V lost 2 bases, and 6 bases had no gene match. The CDR3 length is 16 residues. Germline CDR1 reads LNHDA; CDR2 reads SQIVND (reference sequence). In DNA form, the CDR3 reads TGTGCCAGTAGTATAACCGGGACAGGCAACAATCAGCCCCAGCATTTT. Protein product: CASSITGTGNNQPQHF.